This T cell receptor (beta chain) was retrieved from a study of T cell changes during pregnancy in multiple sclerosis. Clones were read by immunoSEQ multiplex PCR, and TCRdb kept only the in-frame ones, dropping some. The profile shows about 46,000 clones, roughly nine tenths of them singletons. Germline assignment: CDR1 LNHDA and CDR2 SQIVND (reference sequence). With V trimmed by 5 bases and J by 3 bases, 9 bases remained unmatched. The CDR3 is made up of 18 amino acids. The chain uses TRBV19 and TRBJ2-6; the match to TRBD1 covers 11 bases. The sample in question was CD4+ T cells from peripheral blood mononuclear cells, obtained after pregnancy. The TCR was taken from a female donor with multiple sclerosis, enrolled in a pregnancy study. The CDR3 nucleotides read TGTGCCAGTAGTTTATCCGGGACAGGGGGATATGGGGCCAACGTCCTGACTTTC. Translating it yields CASSLSGTGGYGANVLTF.